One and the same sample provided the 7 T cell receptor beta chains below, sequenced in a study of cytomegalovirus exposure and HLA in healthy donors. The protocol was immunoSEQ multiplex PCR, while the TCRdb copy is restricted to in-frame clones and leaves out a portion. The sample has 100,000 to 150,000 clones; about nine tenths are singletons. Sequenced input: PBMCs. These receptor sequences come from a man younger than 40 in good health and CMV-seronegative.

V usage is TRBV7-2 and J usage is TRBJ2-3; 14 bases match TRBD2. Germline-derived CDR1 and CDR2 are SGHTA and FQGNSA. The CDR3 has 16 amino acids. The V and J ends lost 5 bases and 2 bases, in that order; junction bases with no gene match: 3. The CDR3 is CASSRTSGGYTDTQYF. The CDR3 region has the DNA TGTGCCAGCAGCCGGACTAGCGGGGGGTACACAGATACGCAGTATTTT.

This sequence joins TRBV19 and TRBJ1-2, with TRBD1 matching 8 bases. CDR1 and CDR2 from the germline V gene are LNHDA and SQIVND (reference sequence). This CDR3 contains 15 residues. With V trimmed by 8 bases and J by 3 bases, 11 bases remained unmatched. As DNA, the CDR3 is TGTGCCAGTTTTCAGGGGGCGTTACCGGACTATGGCTACACCTTC. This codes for CASFQGALPDYGYTF.

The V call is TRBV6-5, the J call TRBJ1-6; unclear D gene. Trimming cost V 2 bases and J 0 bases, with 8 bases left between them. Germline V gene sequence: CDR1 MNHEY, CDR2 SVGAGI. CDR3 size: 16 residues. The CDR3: CASSYDWSSYNSPLHF. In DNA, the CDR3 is TGTGCCAGCAGTTACGATTGGAGCTCCTATAATTCACCCCTCCACTTT.

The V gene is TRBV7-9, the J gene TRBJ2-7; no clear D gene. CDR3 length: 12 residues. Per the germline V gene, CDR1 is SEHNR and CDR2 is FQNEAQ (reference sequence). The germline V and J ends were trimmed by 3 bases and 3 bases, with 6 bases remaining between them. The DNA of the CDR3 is TGTGCCAGCAGCTTTTCTAGCTACGAGCAGTACTTC. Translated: CASSFSSYEQYF.

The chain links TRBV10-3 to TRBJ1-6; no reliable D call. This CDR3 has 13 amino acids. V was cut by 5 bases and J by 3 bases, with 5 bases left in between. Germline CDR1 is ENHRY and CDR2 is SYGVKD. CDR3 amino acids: CAISPGYNSPLHF. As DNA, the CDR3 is TGTGCCATCAGTCCGGGCTATAATTCACCCCTCCACTTT.

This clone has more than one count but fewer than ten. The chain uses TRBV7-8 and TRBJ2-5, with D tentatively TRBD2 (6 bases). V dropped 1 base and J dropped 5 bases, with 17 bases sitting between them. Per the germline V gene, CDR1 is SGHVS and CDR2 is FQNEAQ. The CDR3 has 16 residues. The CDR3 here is CASSLGASVPPETQYF. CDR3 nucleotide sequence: TGTGCCAGCAGCTTAGGGGCTAGCGTCCCCCCGGAGACCCAGTACTTC.

The CDR3 DNA follows: TGTGCCAGCAGTCCTCAGGGGGCCAGTAAAGTATACGAGCAGTACTTC. Amino acids: CASSPQGASKVYEQYF. V is TRBV27 and J is TRBJ2-7; 8 bases align to TRBD1. This CDR3 spans 16 amino acids. Germline loops: CDR1 MNHEY, CDR2 SMNVEV (reference sequence). Unmatched junction bases numbered 13, after V lost 5 bases and J lost 4 bases.